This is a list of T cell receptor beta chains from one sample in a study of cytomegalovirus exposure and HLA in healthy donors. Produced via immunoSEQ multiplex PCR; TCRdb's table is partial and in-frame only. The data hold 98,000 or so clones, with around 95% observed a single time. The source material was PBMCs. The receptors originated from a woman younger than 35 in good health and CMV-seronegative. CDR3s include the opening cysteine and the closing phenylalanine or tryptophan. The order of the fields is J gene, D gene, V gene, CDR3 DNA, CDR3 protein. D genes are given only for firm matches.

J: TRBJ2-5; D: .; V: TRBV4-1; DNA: TGCGCCAGCAGCCAAACGGGAGTCGAAGAGACCCAGTACTTC; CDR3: CASSQTGVEETQYF
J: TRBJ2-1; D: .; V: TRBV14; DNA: TGTGCCAGCAGCCAAGATTTGCTAGCCAATCTGTACAATGAGCAGTTCTTC; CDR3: CASSQDLLANLYNEQFF
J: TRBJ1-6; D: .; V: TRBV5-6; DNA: TGTGCCAGCAGCTTGGCTGGGGCCCATGGGTTAGGACCCCTCCACTTT; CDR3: CASSLAGAHGLGPLHF
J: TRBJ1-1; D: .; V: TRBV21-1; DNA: TGTGCCAGCAGCACGGGACAGGGTGCCGCTGAAGCTTTCTTT; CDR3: CASSTGQGAAEAFF
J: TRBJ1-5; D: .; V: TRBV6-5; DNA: TGTGCCAGCAGTTACTCAACAGGAAATCAGCCCCAGCATTTT; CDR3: CASSYSTGNQPQHF
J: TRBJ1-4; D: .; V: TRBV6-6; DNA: TGTGCCAGCAGTTACTCGGGGGGGGCGGGATTTGAAAAACTGTTTTTT; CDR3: CASSYSGGAGFEKLFF
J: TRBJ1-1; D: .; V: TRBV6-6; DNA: TGTGCCAGCAGTTATCAACAGGGAACTGAAGCTTTCTTT; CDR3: CASSYQQGTEAFF
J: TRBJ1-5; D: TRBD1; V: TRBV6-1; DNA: TGTGCCAGCAGATCCCGGGACAGGGGGTTTCAGCCCCAGCATTTT; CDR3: CASRSRDRGFQPQHF
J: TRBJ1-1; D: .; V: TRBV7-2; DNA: TGTGCCAGCAGCTCCTCCGGGGGTCGGCTGAACACTGAAGCTTTCTTT; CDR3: CASSSSGGRLNTEAFF
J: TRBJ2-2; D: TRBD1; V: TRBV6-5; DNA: TGTGCCAGCAGTTACTCGACAGGGGGCTTCACCGGGGAGCTGTTTTTT; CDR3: CASSYSTGGFTGELFF
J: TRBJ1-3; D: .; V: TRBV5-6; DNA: TGTGCCAGCAGCGGACTGAACTCTGGAAACACCATATATTTT; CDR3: CASSGLNSGNTIYF
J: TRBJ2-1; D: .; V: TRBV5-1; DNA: TGCGCCAGCAGCCCAAACTATGTAAGGTCCTACAATGAGCAGTTCTTC; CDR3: CASSPNYVRSYNEQFF
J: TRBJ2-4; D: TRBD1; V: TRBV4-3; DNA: TGCGCCAGCAGCCAAGATTCGGGACAGGGGCTGGAAAACATTCAGTACTTC; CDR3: CASSQDSGQGLENIQYF
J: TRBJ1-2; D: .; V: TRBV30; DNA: TGTGCCATAATGCAGGGCCGATTCTATGGCTACACCTTC; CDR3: CAIMQGRFYGYTF
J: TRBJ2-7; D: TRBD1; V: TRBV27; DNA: TGTGCCAGCAGTAACCGGGACAGGACTCTCGAGCAGTACTTC; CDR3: CASSNRDRTLEQYF